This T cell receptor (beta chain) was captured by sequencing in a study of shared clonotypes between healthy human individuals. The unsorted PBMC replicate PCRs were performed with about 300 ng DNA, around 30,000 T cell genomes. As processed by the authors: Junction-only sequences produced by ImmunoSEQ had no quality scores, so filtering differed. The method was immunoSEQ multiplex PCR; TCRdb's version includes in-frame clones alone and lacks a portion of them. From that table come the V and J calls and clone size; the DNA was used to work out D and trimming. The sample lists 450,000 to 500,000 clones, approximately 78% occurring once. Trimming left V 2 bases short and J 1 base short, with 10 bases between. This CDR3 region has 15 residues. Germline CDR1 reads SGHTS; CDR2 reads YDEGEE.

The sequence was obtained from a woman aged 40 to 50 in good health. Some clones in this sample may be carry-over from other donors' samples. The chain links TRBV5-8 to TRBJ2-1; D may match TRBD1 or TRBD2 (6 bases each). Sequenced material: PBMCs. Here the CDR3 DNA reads TGTGCCAGCAGCTTAAAAGGGGGGTCCTACAATGAGCAGTTCTTC. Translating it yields CASSLKGGSYNEQFF.